In its sample, the clone carrying this T cell receptor beta chain was seen a few times. Preparation methods for the bulk TCR libraries were those previously described, with listed TCR primers. TCRdb reprocessed the PCR reads via MiXCR and lists one record per CDR3 protein. The table has nearly 650,000 distinct CDR3 sequences, 25% seen once. Each library that profiled naive CD8 cells came from roughly 20,000 to 1,000,000 sorted cells with 10%, 30% or 50% RNA. This sample stems from a study of molecular identifiers for immune sequencing clone quantification. Germline CDR1 LNHDA, CDR2 SQIVND (reference sequence). The CDR3 contains 12 residues. Trimming took 5 bases from V and 3 from J, leaving 4 bases between them.

The TCR was taken from a human donor in good health. Some libraries in this study had Jurkat cell RNA spiked in. Sequences were obtained from naive CD8+ T cells from blood, with Jurkat cell RNA spiked in. Subset: FACS-sorted CD8+CD4-CCR7+CD45RA+ naive T cells. J is TRBJ1-4 and V is TRBV19; no firm D call. CDR3 in DNA: TGTGCCAGTAGTGACCCTAATGAAAAACTGTTTTTT. Protein: CASSDPNEKLFF.